This TCR beta chain was observed in a study of CD4 T cells in relation to SARS-CoV-2 and coronaviruses. Whole-study results and caveats: Around 60% of donors had memory CD4+ clonotypes crossrecognizing SARS-CoV-2 and common cold coronavirus spike.

The germline CDR1 and CDR2 sequences are LNHDA and SQIVND (reference sequence). With 4 bases clipped from V and 2 bases from J, the junction kept 5 bases outside the gene matches. CDR3 length: 14 residues. Using immunoSEQ multiplex PCR, the repertoire was profiled, and TCRdb retains in-frame clones only, with some absent. There are about 56,000 clones in the sample; 90% to 95% occur only once, and about 0.4% lies in the top ten. As for this clone: Its antigen is undetermined.

The chain couples TRBV19 to TRBJ2-7; 7 nucleotides match TRBD1. Source material: naive CD4+ T cells from PBMCs. Subset defined: naive CD4+ T cells isolated by negative enrichment. The source is an adult with COVID-19. The CDR3 protein is CASSTRQGPYEQYF. The CDR3 nucleotides are TGTGCCAGTAGTACTCGACAGGGCCCCTACGAGCAGTACTTC.